The present TCR beta chain was sequenced within a study of T cells in Graves' hyperthyroidism and ophthalmopathy. The V and J ends lost 4 bases and 5 bases, in that order; junction bases with no gene match: 4. Germline-derived CDR1 and CDR2 are SNHLY and FYNNEI. This CDR3 region has 15 residues. Using RNA transcripts as the source, TCR beta CDR3 regions were amplified. Researchers ran a first-round RT-PCR on the TCR CDR3 using the HTBI primer set. TCRdb itself ran the multiplex PCR reads through MiXCR, one entry per CDR3 protein. The sample yields 500,000 or so distinct CDR3 sequences, roughly a sixth seen once. The sample holds many counts of this clonotype. No antigen is known for it. Findings of the study overall: Most thyroid clonotypes with frequency above 0.001 were detected in blood.

The sample comprised blood. The V gene is TRBV2, the J gene TRBJ2-3; 12 nucleotides match TRBD1. The receptor comes from a woman aged 25 to 39 with Graves' ophthalmopathy. CDR3 nucleotide sequence: TGTGCCAGCAGTGTTGGGACAGGGGGCAGAGATACGCAGTATTTT. Translation: CASSVGTGGRDTQYF. The full variable domain, with the rest looked up from reference TRBV2 and TRBJ2-3, is EPEVTQTPSHQVTQMGQEVILRCVPISNHLYFYWYRQILGQKVEFLVSFYNNEISEKSEIFDDQFSVERPDGSNFTLKIRSTKLEDSAMYFCASSVGTGGRDTQYFGPGTRLTVL.